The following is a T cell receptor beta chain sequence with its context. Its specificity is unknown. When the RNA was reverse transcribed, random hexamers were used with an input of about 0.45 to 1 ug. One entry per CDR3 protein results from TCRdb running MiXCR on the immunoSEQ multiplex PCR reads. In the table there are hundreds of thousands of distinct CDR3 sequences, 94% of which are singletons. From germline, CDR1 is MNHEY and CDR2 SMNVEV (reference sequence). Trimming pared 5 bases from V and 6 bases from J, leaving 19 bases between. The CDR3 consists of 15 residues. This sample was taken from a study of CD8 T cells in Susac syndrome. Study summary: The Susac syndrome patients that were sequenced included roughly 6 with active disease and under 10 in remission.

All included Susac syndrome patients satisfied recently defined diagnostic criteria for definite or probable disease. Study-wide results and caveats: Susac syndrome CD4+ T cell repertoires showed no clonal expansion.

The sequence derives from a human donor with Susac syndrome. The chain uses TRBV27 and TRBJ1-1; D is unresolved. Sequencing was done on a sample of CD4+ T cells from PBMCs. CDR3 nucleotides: TGTGCCAGCAGTAAGACCGACCTGCTGAAGGCTGAAGCTTTCTTT. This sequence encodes CASSKTDLLKAEAFF.